This T cell receptor beta chain was sequenced for a study of blood T cell repertoires in COVID-19. For the study at large: There were acute and convalescent COVID-19 samples, and they came from the United States, Italy and Spain. PBMCs, B-cell-depleted T cells, or T cells provided the cDNA or gDNA that made up the material.

Authors' analysis steps: Estimation of nucleated cell counts relied on the amplification of reference gene primers. TCRdb keeps only in-frame clones here, not all; method: immunoSEQ multiplex PCR. The V and J calls and clone size were taken over from that table, and D and trimming were inferred from the DNA. The data show under 200,000 clones, about 88% seen once. Trimming pared 3 bases from V and 6 bases from J, leaving 5 bases between. Germline V CDR1 and CDR2: DFQATT, SNEGSKA (reference sequence). The CDR3 has 10 amino acids. Sequenced input: peripheral blood. The receptor was derived from a middle-aged man with active or convalescent COVID-19. The chain joins TRBV20-1 to TRBJ1-2, with D hard to call. CDR3 protein: CSASPNGYTF. The CDR3 DNA follows: TGCAGTGCTAGTCCCAATGGCTACACCTTC.